The T cell receptor (beta chain) under discussion was sequenced for a study of shared clonotypes between healthy human individuals (dated by TCRdb to the early 2020s). About the investigation overall: A couple of women and three men aged 18 to 49 years were included in the cohort. For each donor, three plates each were used for CD4 naive and CD4 memory, two plates were used for CD8 naive, and one plate was used for CD8 memory. Blood TCR repertoires of about five healthy adults were deeply sequenced to estimate repertoire size and the extent of clonotype sharing between individuals. To increase sequencing depth and limit assay-specific biases, different laboratories used diverse techniques to prepare libraries and sequence TCR repertoires. Leukapheresis yielded between about 0.94 and 8.9 billion PBMCs per donor. Paper-wide results and their limitations: Only blood was sampled, and tissue TCR repertoires likely differ from those in blood. Larger estimated clonotype richness was generally found for naive subsets than for memory subsets. Even with the large sequencing depth, rarefaction of the sorted-subset datasets indicated that sequencing was incomplete. Compared with non-shared clonotypes, the clonotypes found in all four sorted-subset donors had higher generation probabilities. About 5% of naive CD4, 3.5% of naive CD8, approximately 2% of memory CD4, and more than 0.35% of memory CD8 clonotypes were shared across four donors. Because the study included a small number of donors, the genetic and exposure-history diversity represented was limited. Pairwise subsampling led to the expectation that sequencing depth would affect the degree of clonotype sharing among donors.

Regarding this clone: The antigen it binds to is not known. The sample holds no much larger clone one base away, and base qualities are not on file.

TCR CDR3 regions were amplified from genomic DNA by multiplex PCR using the deep immunoSEQ assay. For each cell subset, the extracted genomic DNA was distributed evenly across all wells of several immunoSEQ 96-well plates, and each plate served as one replicate. For sorted subsets, approximately 210 ng genomic DNA, equal to tens of thousands of T cell genomes, was loaded into each replicate PCR. Purified libraries were quantified with a Qubit 3.0 fluorometer, sized on a Bioanalyzer 2100, and re-quantified with the KAPA Library Quantification kit. Every immunoSEQ 96-well plate was sequenced on a dedicated single-read 150-cycle Illumina NextSeq 550 flow cell. Per the source publication's procedure: Because the immunoSEQ output included only junctional sequences and no quality scores, the filtering could not be the same as the filtering used for full-length reads. Sequences were annotated with PyIR, a Python wrapper for IgBLAST v1.9, using IMGT germline references to assign V/J genes and CDR3. Reads were removed for weak V/J assignments (E-value above 1e-6), missing CDR3, stop codons, out-of-frame junctions, or ambiguous translated residues. A V3J clonotype was defined by an identical inferred V gene, J gene, and CDR3 amino acid sequence. To compute the percentage overlap between repertoires, the number of shared unique clonotypes was divided by the size of the smaller repertoire. Repertoire richness was assessed with RTK rarefaction, the Chao1 estimator, and Recon v2.1 estimates of unobserved clonotypes. Generation probabilities for all TCRbeta clonotypes obtained by the gDNA method from several donors were computed using OLGA. TCRdb provides this immuneACCESS table in a form limited to in-frame rearrangements. Some clones are lacking; in checked studies, under half of them reflect an unresolved V gene, and why the rest are absent is not known. That table furnishes V, J and clone size, whereas the DNA furnished D and trimming. Counted in this sample were over 2 million clones; 95% of them appeared once. Roughly 0.13% of the sample belongs to the ten largest clones.

Healthy HIV-negative adults with no recently reported acute infections or vaccinations were included as donors. Only Caucasian adults living in Nashville, Tennessee, USA were represented among the donors. CD4+ T cells were enriched by magnetic negative selection, after which naive cells were positively selected on CD45RA and the negative fraction was taken as the memory subset. Blood was collected by leukapheresis, and PBMCs were isolated by Ficoll-Histopaque density gradient centrifugation and then cryopreserved in liquid nitrogen vapor phase. Analytical flow cytometry was used to check the purity and quantity of each magnetically sorted T cell population. Each sorted fraction had its genomic DNA isolated and then quantified by UV absorbance on a Nanodrop 2000c. The clonotype originates from a man younger than 35 in good health. Material for sequencing was naive CD4+ T cells sorted from blood. The cell subset or site label for this specimen denotes: CD45RA+ positively selected.

The CDR3 protein is CASSQGLLRTYEQYF. Read as DNA, the sequence is TGTGCCAGCAGCCAAGGGTTGTTACGGACCTACGAGCAGTACTTC. This chain is built from TRBV14 and TRBJ2-7, with the D gene too uncertain to name. Per the germline V gene, SGHDN is the CDR1 and FVKESK is the CDR2. From cysteine to phenylalanine, the CDR3 is 15 amino acids long. The entry retains the CDR3 DNA only, 45 bases that are in frame from base 1. V gives up 1 base and J gives up 2 bases, and the segment between their germline ends measures 12 bases.